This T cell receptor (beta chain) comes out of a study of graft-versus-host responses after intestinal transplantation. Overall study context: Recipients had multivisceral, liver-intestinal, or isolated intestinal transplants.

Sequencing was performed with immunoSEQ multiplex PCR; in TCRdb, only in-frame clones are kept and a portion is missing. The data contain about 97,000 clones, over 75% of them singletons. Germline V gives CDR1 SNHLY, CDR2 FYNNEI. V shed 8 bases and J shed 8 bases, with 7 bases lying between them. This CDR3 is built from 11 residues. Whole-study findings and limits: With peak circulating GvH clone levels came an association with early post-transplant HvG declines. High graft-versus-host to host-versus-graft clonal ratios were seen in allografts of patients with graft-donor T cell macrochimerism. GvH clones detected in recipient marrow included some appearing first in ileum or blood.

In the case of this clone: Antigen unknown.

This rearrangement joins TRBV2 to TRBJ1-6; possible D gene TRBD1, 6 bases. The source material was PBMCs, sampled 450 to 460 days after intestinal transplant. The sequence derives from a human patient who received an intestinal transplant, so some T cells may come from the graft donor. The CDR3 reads CASEGDSPLHF. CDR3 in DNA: TGTGCCAGCGAGGGGGATTCACCCCTCCACTTT.